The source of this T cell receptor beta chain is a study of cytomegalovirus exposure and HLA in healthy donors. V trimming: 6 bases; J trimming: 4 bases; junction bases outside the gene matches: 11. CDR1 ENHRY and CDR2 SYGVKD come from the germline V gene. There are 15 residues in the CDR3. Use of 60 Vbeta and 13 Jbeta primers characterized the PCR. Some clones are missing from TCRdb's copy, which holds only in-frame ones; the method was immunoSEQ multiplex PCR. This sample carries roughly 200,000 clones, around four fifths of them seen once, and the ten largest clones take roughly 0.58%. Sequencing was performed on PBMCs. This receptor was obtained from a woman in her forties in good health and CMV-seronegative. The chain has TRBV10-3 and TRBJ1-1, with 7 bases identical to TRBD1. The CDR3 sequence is CAIRDSQGLGTEAFF. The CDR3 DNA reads TGTGCCATCAGGGACTCACAGGGGTTGGGCACTGAAGCTTTCTTT.